The sequence of this T cell receptor (beta chain) was determined in a study of T cell repertoires in cytomegalovirus infection. At the level of the study: HLA-B-restricted CMV epitopes that are well studied, plus recently identified HLA-C-restricted ones, were used by the study. Signatures in public TCR beta sequences pointed to both CMV infection and matching HLA type.

Worth noting for this clonotype: No antigen is known for it.

Study-level findings and limits: In two of eight donors, the top clonotype was HLA-C-restricted CMV-specific. Accumulated public TCR beta family frequency recognized individuals carrying CMV together with the relevant HLA.

Each CDR3 protein is one row after TCRdb ran MiXCR on the reads. This sample has 400,000 to 600,000 distinct CDR3 sequences, with approximately 42% found just once. The germline gives CDR1 ENHRY, CDR2 SYGVKD. Trimming took off 6 bases at V and 5 bases at J, with 7 bases between the two ends. The CDR3 has 11 amino acids. The chain uses TRBV10-3 and TRBJ2-5; weak D call: TRBD2 (5 bases). The sequencing used cultured PBMCs, collected from culture after CMV antigen stimulation. The TCR sequence derives from a human donor in good health (CMV status not recorded). Some clones in this sample may be carry-over from other donors' samples. The CDR3 DNA reads TGTGCCATCAGGGGAGTCGAGACCCAGTACTTC. This gives the protein CAIRGVETQYF.